The 31 T cell receptor beta chains below were found in one sample sequenced in a study of technical replicates of blood from several donors. Sequencing used immunoSEQ multiplex PCR; TCRdb keeps in-frame clones, though not all of them. Of about 68,000 clones in the sample, around 97% were seen once. Sequencing used T cells isolated from PBMCs. All receptors come from a human donor in good health.

This CDR3 is CASSLTASGWYTQYF. For the CDR3, the DNA is TGTGCCAGCAGCTTAACCGCTAGCGGATGGTATACGCAGTATTTT. V and J are TRBV7-8 and TRBJ2-3; 7 bases are shared with TRBD2. The V gene end was trimmed by 2 bases and the J gene end by 7 bases; junction bases not matched to a gene: 9. This CDR3 spans 15 amino acids. In germline, CDR1 is SGHVS, CDR2 FQNEAQ.

This rearrangement joins TRBV6-4 to TRBJ1-2, with D possibly matching TRBD1 (5 bases). Germline CDR1 is MRHNA and CDR2 is SNTAGT. The CDR3 is 14 amino acids. V was clipped by 0 bases and J by 4 bases, with 9 bases between them. CDR3 sequence: CASSDSQGFYGYTF. DNA for the CDR3: TGTGCCAGCAGTGACTCTCAGGGTTTCTATGGCTACACCTTC.

This chain uses TRBV19 with TRBJ2-3; TRBD2 aligns across 10 bases. The CDR3 totals 17 residues. V lost 4 bases to trimming and J lost 5 bases; unmatched junction nucleotides: 12. From germline, CDR1 is LNHDA and CDR2 SQIVND (reference sequence). CDR3 sequence reads: CASSNPWASGGLDTQYF. The CDR3 region has the DNA TGTGCCAGTAGTAACCCCTGGGCTAGCGGGGGTCTAGATACGCAGTATTTT.

This clone was picked up one time. The rearrangement joins TRBV2 to TRBJ2-3; D gene uncertain. The CDR3 has 14 amino acids. V was shortened by 6 bases and J by 0 bases, with 10 bases between the two germline ends. Per germline, CDR1 SNHLY and CDR2 FYNNEI. In nucleotides, the CDR3 is TGTGCCAGCAGGGTCGCGTCTAGCACAGATACGCAGTATTTT. Protein product: CASRVASSTDTQYF.

The chain has TRBV7-7 and TRBJ2-1; 9 bases agree with TRBD1. The length of the CDR3 is 13 residues. After removal of 1 base from V and 11 bases from J, the junction contained 3 bases not matched to a gene. Germline values: CDR1 SSHAT, CDR2 FNYEAQ (reference sequence). The CDR3 reads CASSLEDRGQQFF. DNA of the CDR3: TGTGCCAGCAGCTTAGAGGACAGGGGACAGCAGTTCTTC.

J is TRBJ2-7 and V is TRBV28; 9 bases agree with TRBD1. The trim removed 6 bases at V and 3 bases at J, leaving 12 bases unmatched. The germline gives CDR1 MDHEN, CDR2 SYDVKM. This CDR3 is built from 16 residues. The CDR3 nucleotides read TGTGCCAGCAGCCGGGACAGGGAGATCTTAAGCTACGAGCAGTACTTC. Amino acids: CASSRDREILSYEQYF.

This rearrangement joins TRBV29-1 to TRBJ2-2; no clear D. Germline V gene sequence: CDR1 SQVTM, CDR2 ANQGSEA. Between the trimmed V and J ends, which lost 6 bases and 7 bases, there was a span of 12 bases. The CDR3 has 12 residues. The CDR3 sequence: CSVDGIYGELFF. The CDR3 region has the DNA TGCAGCGTCGATGGCATATACGGGGAGCTGTTTTTT.

J is TRBJ2-6 and V is TRBV9; D not certain. This CDR3 is built from 13 residues. Trimming shortened V by 1 base and J by 3 bases, and 2 bases separated the two germline ends. Germline V gives CDR1 SGDLS, CDR2 YYNGEE. As DNA, the CDR3 is TGTGCCAGCAGCGTACTTGGGGCCAACGTCCTGACTTTC. Amino acids: CASSVLGANVLTF.

The V and J genes are TRBV7-9 and TRBJ1-2, with D unresolved. V lost 5 bases to trimming and J lost 4 bases, with 8 bases between them. The CDR3 sequence is 12 residues long. CDR1 and CDR2 (germline): SEHNR, FQNEAQ (reference sequence). CDR3 DNA: TGTGCCAGCAGCCCGGGGTCCTATGGCTACACCTTC. Translation gives CASSPGSYGYTF. Full variable domain (rest looked up from reference TRBV7-9 and TRBJ1-2): DTGVSQNPRHKITKRGQNVTFRCDPISEHNRLYWYRQTLGQGPEFLTYFQNEAQLEKSRLLSDRFSAERPKGSFSTLEIQRTEQGDSAMYLCASSPGSYGYTFGSGTRLTVV.

The chain combines TRBV9 with TRBJ2-1; the D gene is possibly TRBD2 (6 bases). Germline V gene lookup returns CDR1 SGDLS and CDR2 YYNGEE. V was cut by 6 bases and J by 2 bases, with 15 bases left in between. This CDR3 contains 15 residues. The CDR3 sequence: CASTIGGSTYNEQFF. In DNA, the CDR3 is TGTGCCAGCACTATTGGGGGGTCGACCTACAATGAGCAGTTCTTC.

The chain is built from TRBV4-1 and TRBJ2-7; D is possibly TRBD2 (6 bases). The CDR3 loop spans 13 amino acids. The V gene's germline CDR1 is MGHRA and CDR2 YSYEKL. Trimming shortened V by 5 bases and J by 4 bases, and 12 bases separated the two germline ends. CDR3 in amino acids: CASSGRERYEQYF. The CDR3, as DNA: TGCGCCAGCAGCGGGCGGGAAAGATACGAGCAGTACTTC.

This chain uses TRBV7-9 with TRBJ1-4, with a possible D match to TRBD1 (6 bases). Trimming stripped 1 base from V and 6 bases from J, with 15 bases between. CDR3 length equals 16 residues. Germline V gene lookup returns CDR1 SEHNR and CDR2 FQNEAQ (reference sequence). Here the CDR3 reads CASSLVSGRGYEKLFF. In nucleotides, the CDR3 is TGTGCCAGCAGCTTAGTGTCAGGCAGGGGCTATGAAAAACTGTTTTTT.

In regard to this clone: The junction departs from the called germline gene at one end, perhaps through a read error. This chain uses TRBV5-4 with TRBJ2-7; TRBD2 aligns across 13 bases. Germline assignment: CDR1 SGHNT and CDR2 YYREEE (reference sequence). CDR3 length equals 12 residues. Here the CDR3 reads CASGQQGTSGTF. For the CDR3, the DNA is TGTGCCAGCGGACAGCAGGGGACTAGCGGGACGTTC. The full variable domain, in which reference TRBV5-4 and TRBJ2-7 provide the parts outside the CDR3, is ETGVTQSPTHLIKTRGQQVTLRCSSQSGHNTVSWYQQALGQGPQFIFQYYREEENGRGNFPPRFSGLQFPNYSSELNVNALELDDSALYLCASGQQGTSGTFGPGTRLTVT.

The CDR3 coding sequence is TGCGCCAGCAGCTTGGTAGCTAGCGGGAGAACATACAATGAGCAGTTCTTC. As protein: CASSLVASGRTYNEQFF. This chain joins TRBV5-1 and TRBJ2-1, with 10 bases lining up with TRBD2. V shed 0 bases, J shed 4 bases, and the junction held 7 bases outside the gene matches. The germline V gene encodes CDR1 SGHRS and CDR2 YFSETQ. This CDR3 contains 17 residues.

The CDR3 nucleotides read TGTGCCAGCAGTTTAACAGGGAATAGGCTGGGATATGGGTACGAGCAGTACTTC. Translating it yields CASSLTGNRLGYGYEQYF. The chain uses TRBV2 and TRBJ2-7; tentatively, D is TRBD1 (6 bases). Trimming took 5 bases from V and 4 from J, leaving 27 bases between them. Germline V gene data show CDR1 as SNHLY and CDR2 as FYNNEI. The CDR3 is 18 amino acids.

The chain combines TRBV7-6 with TRBJ1-3, with a weak D call TRBD1 (5 bases). Germline assignment: CDR1 SGHVS and CDR2 FNYEAQ. The CDR3 runs to 15 residues. Trimming pared 2 bases from V and 3 bases from J, leaving 11 bases between. DNA for the CDR3: TGTGCCAGCAGCTTACAGGGTCTACTTGGAAACACCATATATTTT. The encoded protein is CASSLQGLLGNTIYF.

CDR3 in amino acids: CSVAGTIGYEQYF. The CDR3 coding sequence is TGCAGCGTTGCGGGGACAATAGGCTACGAGCAGTACTTC. V is TRBV29-1 and J is TRBJ2-7; D perhaps matches TRBD1 (6 bases). The germline V gene has CDR1 SQVTM and CDR2 ANQGSEA. The CDR3 is 13 residues long. The ends were cut back, 4 bases at V and 3 bases at J, with 13 bases in the middle.

The chain links TRBV7-9 to TRBJ1-4; no definite D call. The germline V and J ends were trimmed by 4 bases and 6 bases, with 9 bases remaining between them. This CDR3 has 13 amino acids. Germline CDR1 and CDR2: SEHNR and FQNEAQ (reference sequence). The CDR3 bases are TGTGCCAGCAGCTCCAAAATTTATGAAAAACTGTTTTTT. It encodes CASSSKIYEKLFF. The whole variable domain, remainder taken from reference TRBV7-9 and TRBJ1-4, is DTGVSQNPRHKITKRGQNVTFRCDPISEHNRLYWYRQTLGQGPEFLTYFQNEAQLEKSRLLSDRFSAERPKGSFSTLEIQRTEQGDSAMYLCASSSKIYEKLFFGSGTQLSVL.

This CDR3 is CASSLDRGSQGEKLFF. For the CDR3, the DNA is TGTGCCAGCAGCTTGGACAGGGGTTCCCAGGGTGAAAAACTGTTTTTT. The gene calls are TRBV28 and TRBJ1-4; the match to TRBD1 covers 9 bases. V dropped 6 bases and J dropped 7; count of bases not matched to a gene: 12. The CDR3 is made up of 16 amino acids. CDR1 is MDHEN and CDR2 is SYDVKM in the germline V gene.

The rearrangement links TRBV30 to TRBJ1-5; TRBD1 matches 10 bases. Germline-derived CDR1 and CDR2 are GTSNPN and SVGIG (reference sequence). The CDR3 sequence is 14 residues long. With V trimmed by 2 bases and J by 5 bases, 3 bases remained unmatched. The CDR3 DNA reads TGTGCCTGGAGTTCCGGGACAGGGGATCAGCCCCAGCATTTT. Translating it yields CAWSSGTGDQPQHF. Combining the CDR3 with reference TRBV30 and TRBJ1-5 gives the whole variable domain SQTIHQWPATLVQPVGSPLSLECTVEGTSNPNLYWYRQAAGRGLQLLFYSVGIGQISSEVPQNLSASRPQDRQFILSSKKLLLSDSGFYLCAWSSGTGDQPQHFGDGTRLSIL.

The chain links TRBV6-4 to TRBJ2-2, with 8 nucleotides matching TRBD2. After removal of 11 bases from V and 0 bases from J, the junction contained 2 bases not matched to a gene. The CDR3 totals 13 residues. Germline-derived CDR1 and CDR2 are MRHNA and SNTAGT. The CDR3 protein is CASAGANTGELFF. CDR3 nucleotide sequence: TGTGCCTCAGCGGGAGCGAACACCGGGGAGCTGTTTTTT.

Written as DNA, the CDR3 is TGTGCCAGCAGCCAAGGGCGGATCTATGGCTACACCTTC. Protein: CASSQGRIYGYTF. The gene calls are TRBV14 and TRBJ1-2; D unresolved. Per the germline V gene, CDR1 is SGHDN and CDR2 is FVKESK. Trimming removed 1 base at V and 4 bases at J, with 7 bases between. There are 13 residues in the CDR3.

As DNA, the CDR3 is TGCGCCAGCAGCTGGGGACTAGCGGGAGGGAGAGAGACCCAGTACTTC. It encodes CASSWGLAGGRETQYF. The chain has TRBV4-1 and TRBJ2-5; 16 positions agree with TRBD2. The CDR3 extends over 16 amino acids. Trimming at V came to 5 bases and at J to 4 bases, leaving 4 bases not matched to a gene. Germline V gene sequence: CDR1 MGHRA, CDR2 YSYEKL.

The chain couples TRBV28 to TRBJ2-7; unclear D gene. The V gene's germline CDR1 is MDHEN and CDR2 SYDVKM. V dropped 5 bases and J dropped 5 bases, with 16 bases sitting between them. The length of the CDR3 is 14 residues. The CDR3 bases are TGTGCCAGCAGTCCCATCACTGGGCCTGACGAGCAGTACTTC. This sequence encodes CASSPITGPDEQYF.

This clone was seen a single time. This rearrangement joins TRBV6-1 to TRBJ1-4, with a tentative D call TRBD1 (5 bases). The germline CDR1 and CDR2 sequences are MNHNS and SASEGT. The length of the CDR3 is 16 residues. V dropped 2 bases and J dropped 2 bases, with 12 bases sitting between them. This CDR3 is CASSESGEGTNEKLFF. CDR3 DNA sequence: TGTGCCAGCAGTGAAAGCGGGGAGGGGACTAATGAAAAACTGTTTTTT.

This chain connects TRBV5-6 to TRBJ2-1, with 8 bases lining up with TRBD2. V shed 4 bases, J shed 2 bases, and the junction held 11 bases outside the gene matches. The CDR3 length is 17 residues. The V gene's germline CDR1 is SGHDT and CDR2 YYEEEE. As DNA, the CDR3 is TGTGCCAGCAGCGCGATTGAGAGCGGGAGACCCTACAATGAGCAGTTCTTC. Residues: CASSAIESGRPYNEQFF. Full variable domain (remainder filled in from reference TRBV5-6 and TRBJ2-1): DAGVTQSPTHLIKTRGQQVTLRCSPKSGHDTVSWYQQALGQGPQFIFQYYEEEERQRGNFPDRFSGHQFPNYSSELNVNALLLGDSALYLCASSAIESGRPYNEQFFGPGTRLTVL.

This sequence joins TRBV18 and TRBJ1-1, with 7 positions matching TRBD1. The CDR3 contains 15 residues. Germline assignment: CDR1 KGHSH and CDR2 LQKENI. The ends lost 5 bases at V and 4 bases at J; junction bases unmatched: 10. CDR3 bases: TGTGCCAGCTCAAGCTATACAGGGGAATCCACTGAAGCTTTCTTT. It encodes CASSSYTGESTEAFF.

The CDR3 DNA sequence: TGTGCCAGCAGTCCCGGGACAACCTACGAGCAGTACTTC. Amino acids: CASSPGTTYEQYF. This chain joins TRBV6-5 and TRBJ2-7, with a tentative D call TRBD1 (6 bases). The CDR3 runs to 13 residues. The germline V gene has CDR1 MNHEY and CDR2 SVGAGI. V gave up 5 bases and J gave up 2 bases, with 10 bases separating them.

This chain connects TRBV6-5 to TRBJ2-7; 11 bases fit TRBD2. This CDR3 spans 14 amino acids. V lost 5 bases and J lost 2; bases outside the gene matches: 2. Germline values: CDR1 MNHEY, CDR2 SVGAGI. The CDR3 region is CASSTSGSTYEQYF. CDR3 bases: TGTGCCAGCAGTACTAGCGGGAGTACCTACGAGCAGTACTTC.

The gene calls are TRBV6-6 and TRBJ1-2, with 8 bases fitting TRBD1. V lost 4 bases and J lost 6; bases outside the gene matches: 4. Germline V gives CDR1 MNHNY, CDR2 SVGAGI (reference sequence). The CDR3 is made up of 13 amino acids. CDR3 coding DNA: TGTGCCAGCAGTTTGGGACAGGTTCATGGCTACACCTTC. The encoded protein is CASSLGQVHGYTF.

The chain links TRBV2 to TRBJ1-1; D is unclear. Trimming removed 1 base at V and 10 bases at J, with 10 bases between. Germline CDR1 reads SNHLY; CDR2 reads FYNNEI. The length of the CDR3 is 12 residues. Here the CDR3 reads CASSEGFLGAFF. CDR3 coding DNA: TGTGCCAGCAGTGAAGGGTTCCTCGGAGCTTTCTTT.